This T cell receptor beta chain was retrieved from a study of CD8+ T cells in alopecia areata. This clone has only a few counts. CDR1 is SGHAT, CDR2 FQNNGV, per germline. V lost 1 base to trimming and J lost 8 bases, with 8 bases between them. The CDR3 is 13 amino acids. Treatment of the sample: oral pan-JAK inhibitor, 5-10 mg twice daily. It was from PBMCs that CD4+ and CD8+ T cells were sorted. Following extraction, RNA underwent reverse transcription to cDNA, which served as the sequencing template. The protocol was immunoSEQ multiplex PCR, while the TCRdb copy is restricted to in-frame clones and leaves out a portion. Of about 190,000 clones in the sample, around 64% are singletons; the top ten hold approximately 1.4%.

The rearrangement links TRBV11-2 to TRBJ1-4; no firm D call. The source material was CD4+ T cells sorted from blood, sampled around week 49, from a patient treated with tofacitinib. The TCR comes from a human donor with alopecia areata. This CDR3 reads CASSLAPDEKLFF. The CDR3 nucleotides read TGTGCCAGCAGCTTAGCCCCCGACGAAAAACTGTTTTTT.